The T cell receptor beta chain described here comes from a study of cytomegalovirus exposure and HLA in healthy donors. The wider study: The Caucasian-associated ancestry cluster held 80% to 90% of 300 to 500 genotyped donors. Whole-study results and caveats: The authors assumed roughly uniform sequencing depth across donors for presence/absence analyses. Earlier results showed most TCR beta V segments being productive about 87% or about 30% of the time.

J was trimmed by 5 bases and V by 9 bases; bases with no gene match: 6. Germline V lookup: CDR1 MNHNS, CDR2 SASEGT. This CDR3 contains 12 residues. The PCR contained 60 Vbeta and 13 Jbeta primers. In the original analysis: About 12 million of tens of millions of unique TCR beta chains were shared, per a later count. Libraries were prepared by immunoSEQ multiplex PCR; TCRdb keeps only in-frame clonotypes and omits some of them. That table furnishes V, J and clone size, whereas the DNA furnished D and trimming. The data hold about 180,000 clones, with about 83% observed a single time. With respect to this clone: Its antigen remains unidentified.

The sample comprised PBMCs. The V gene is TRBV6-1, the J gene TRBJ1-2, with TRBD1 identical over 7 bases. The source of this sequence is a girl aged 5-17 years in good health and CMV-seropositive. The CDR3, as DNA: TGTGCCAGTTGGGACAGCGGATATGGCTACACCTTC. Encoded protein: CASWDSGYGYTF.